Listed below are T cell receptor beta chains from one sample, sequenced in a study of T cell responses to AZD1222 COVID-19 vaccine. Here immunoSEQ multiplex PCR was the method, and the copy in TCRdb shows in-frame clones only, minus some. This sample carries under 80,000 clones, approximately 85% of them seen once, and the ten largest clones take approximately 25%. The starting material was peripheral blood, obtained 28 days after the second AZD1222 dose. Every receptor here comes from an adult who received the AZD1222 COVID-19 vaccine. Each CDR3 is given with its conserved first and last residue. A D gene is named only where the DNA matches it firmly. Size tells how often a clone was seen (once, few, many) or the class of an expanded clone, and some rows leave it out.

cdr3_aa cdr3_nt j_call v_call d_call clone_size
CASSETQGYYGYTF TGTGCCAGCAGTGAAACCCAGGGGTACTATGGCTACACCTTC TRBJ1-2 TRBV27 - -
CAISESGQVAGELFF TGTGCCATCAGTGAGTCAGGACAGGTGGCCGGGGAGCTGTTTTTT TRBJ2-2 TRBV10-3 TRBD1 once
CASSIRAGQTNQPQHF TGTGCCAGTAGTATCAGGGCAGGGCAGACCAATCAGCCCCAGCATTTT TRBJ1-5 TRBV19 - -
CASSYSGGSNQPQHF TGTGCCAGCAGTTACTCAGGGGGTAGCAATCAGCCCCAGCATTTT TRBJ1-5 TRBV6-5 - -
CASSPQGASQPQHF TGTGCCAGCAGCCCACAGGGGGCAAGTCAGCCCCAGCATTTT TRBJ1-5 TRBV3-1/TRBV3-2 TRBD1 once
CASSTKTSGTDTQYF TGTGCCAGCAGCACAAAAACTAGCGGCACAGATACGCAGTATTTT TRBJ2-3 TRBV5-4 TRBD2 few
CAISLAGEDGEQYF TGTGCCATCAGTCTAGCGGGAGAGGACGGCGAGCAGTACTTC TRBJ2-7 TRBV10-3 TRBD2 -
CASSQLAGPYNEQFF TGCGCCAGCAGCCAGCTAGCGGGCCCCTACAATGAGCAGTTCTTC TRBJ2-1 TRBV4-1 TRBD2 -
CASSIESSGGPNEQFF TGTGCCAGTAGTATAGAATCTAGCGGGGGCCCCAATGAGCAGTTCTTC TRBJ2-1 TRBV19 TRBD2 -
CASSLPSGGPPGELFF TGCGCCAGCAGCTTACCGTCAGGGGGACCTCCTGGGGAGCTGTTTTTT TRBJ2-2 TRBV5-1 TRBD1 once
CASSLLPVGVCEQYF TGTGCCAGCAGTTTACTGCCCGTTGGGGTATGCGAGCAGTACTTC TRBJ2-7 TRBV28 - -
CAWSVQALSEKLFF TGTGCCTGGAGTGTACAAGCACTGAGTGAAAAACTGTTTTTT TRBJ1-4 TRBV30 - -
CASSPLGVSTDTQYF TGTGCCAGTAGCCCCCTGGGGGTCAGCACAGATACGCAGTATTTT TRBJ2-3 TRBV19 - -
CASSPVWGNTDTQYF TGTGCCAGCAGCCCGGTTTGGGGCAACACAGATACGCAGTATTTT TRBJ2-3 TRBV7-9 - -
CASSPTPGANVLTF TGTGCCAGCAGCCCGACTCCAGGGGCCAACGTCCTGACTTTC TRBJ2-6 TRBV7-2 - -
CASALGYQETQYF TGTGCCAGCGCGCTAGGGTACCAAGAGACCCAGTACTTC TRBJ2-5 TRBV6-5 - -
CASSLVAGDSNEQFF TGTGCCAGCAGCTTAGTAGCGGGAGATTCAAATGAGCAGTTCTTC TRBJ2-1 TRBV7-3 TRBD2 -
CASSLSGQGPGNTIYF TGTGCCAGCAGCTTGTCGGGACAGGGCCCTGGAAACACCATATATTTT TRBJ1-3 TRBV5-6 TRBD1 once
CASGTGVRETQYF TGTGCCAGTGGGACAGGAGTCCGGGAGACCCAGTACTTC TRBJ2-5 TRBV19 TRBD1 -
CASSLGLADEQYF TGTGCCAGCAGCTTGGGACTAGCGGACGAGCAGTACTTC TRBJ2-7 TRBV5-4 TRBD2 -
CASSYAGQGHEQYF TGTGCCAGCAGTTATGCGGGACAGGGCCACGAGCAGTACTTC TRBJ2-7 TRBV6-5 TRBD1 -
CASSMGLAGGPSSYNEQFF TGTGCCAGTAGTATGGGACTAGCGGGAGGACCGAGCTCCTACAATGAGCAGTTCTTC TRBJ2-1 TRBV19 TRBD2 -
CASSVGGRGGEKLFF TGTGCCAGCAGCGTAGGGGGCAGGGGAGGGGAAAAACTGTTTTTT TRBJ1-4 TRBV9 - -
CASSSWDSYTGELFF TGTGCCAGCAGCTCCTGGGACAGTTACACCGGGGAGCTGTTTTTT TRBJ2-2 TRBV7-9 TRBD1 few